A selection of T cell receptor beta chains follows, all from one sample in a study of blood T cell repertoires in COVID-19. Only in-frame clones appear in the TCRdb table, and some are missing; sequencing was by immunoSEQ multiplex PCR. The table lists about 160,000 clones, about four fifths of them singletons, with roughly 8% in the top ten. What was sequenced was peripheral blood. All receptors come from a woman aged 55-69 years with COVID-19, enrolled during active disease. Each CDR3 is given with its conserved first and last residue. The D gene is left open where the match is weak. Clone size is given for some rows only: seen once, a few or many times, or a class if the clone is expanded.

TRBJ2-7 TRBD2 - TRBV6-2/TRBV6-3 TGTGCCAGCAGTGCCAGCGGGACCTACGAGCAGTACTTC CASSASGTYEQYF
TRBJ2-4 TRBD2 - TRBV28 TGTGCCAGCAGTGCCTCGGGGGGTTTAGCCAAAAACATTCAGTACTTC CASSASGGLAKNIQYF
TRBJ2-5 TRBD1 - TRBV5-4 TGTGCCAGCAGGATAGACAGGGGGAGGGAGACCCAGTACTTC CASRIDRGRETQYF
TRBJ2-3 TRBD2 - TRBV11-3 TGTGCCAGCAGCTCGGGGACTAGCGGGACGGGTAGCACAGATACGCAGTATTTT CASSSGTSGTGSTDTQYF
TRBJ2-1 TRBD2 few TRBV7-8 TGTGCCAGCAGCTTATATCGCGCGGGAGGGCCGGGTGAGCAGTTCTTC CASSLYRAGGPGEQFF
TRBJ1-1 - few TRBV30 TGTGCCTGGAGTCCCCACGCGGGGACTGAAGCTTTCTTT CAWSPHAGTEAFF
TRBJ1-4 - - TRBV11-2 TGTGCCAGCAGCTTTCTTCAGTCCTCTAATGAAAAACTGTTTTTT CASSFLQSSNEKLFF
TRBJ2-5 - - TRBV11-1 TGTGCCAGCAGCTCCCGGACACAAGAGACCCAGTACTTC CASSSRTQETQYF
TRBJ2-5 TRBD1 - TRBV19 TGTGCCAGCACAGGGGGGTTCCAAGAGACCCAGTACTTC CASTGGFQETQYF
TRBJ2-7 - - TRBV21-1 TGTGCCAGCAGCAAATGTGGGACAGGGGGCAACTACGAGCAGTACTTC CASSKCGTGGNYEQYF
TRBJ2-7 TRBD2 few TRBV30 TGTGCCTGGAGTCGACCCGGGACTAGCGGGGTCTACGAGCAGTACTTC CAWSRPGTSGVYEQYF